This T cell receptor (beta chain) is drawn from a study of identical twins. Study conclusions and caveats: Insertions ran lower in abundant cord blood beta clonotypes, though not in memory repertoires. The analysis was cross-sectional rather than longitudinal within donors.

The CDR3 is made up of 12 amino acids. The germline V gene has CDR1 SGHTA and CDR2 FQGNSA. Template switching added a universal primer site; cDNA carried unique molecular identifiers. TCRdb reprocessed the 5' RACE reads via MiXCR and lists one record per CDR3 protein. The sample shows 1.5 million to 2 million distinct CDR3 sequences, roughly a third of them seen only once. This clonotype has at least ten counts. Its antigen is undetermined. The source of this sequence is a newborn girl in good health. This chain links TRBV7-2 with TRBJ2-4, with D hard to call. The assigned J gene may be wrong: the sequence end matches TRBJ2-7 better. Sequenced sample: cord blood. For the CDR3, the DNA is TGTGCCAGCAGCTTAGGGATCCACGAGCAGTACTTC. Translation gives CASSLGIHEQYF.